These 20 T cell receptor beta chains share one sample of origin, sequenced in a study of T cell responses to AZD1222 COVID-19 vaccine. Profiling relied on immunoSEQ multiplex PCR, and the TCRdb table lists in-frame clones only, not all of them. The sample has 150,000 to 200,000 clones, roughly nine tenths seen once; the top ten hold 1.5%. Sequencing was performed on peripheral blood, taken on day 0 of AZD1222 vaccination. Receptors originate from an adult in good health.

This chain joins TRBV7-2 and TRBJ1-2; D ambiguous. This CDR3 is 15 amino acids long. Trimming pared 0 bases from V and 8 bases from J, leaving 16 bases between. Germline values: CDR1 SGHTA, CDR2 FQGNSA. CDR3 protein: CASSLASGPKRGYTF. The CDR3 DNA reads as TGTGCCAGCAGCTTAGCGTCTGGACCAAAACGAGGCTACACCTTC.

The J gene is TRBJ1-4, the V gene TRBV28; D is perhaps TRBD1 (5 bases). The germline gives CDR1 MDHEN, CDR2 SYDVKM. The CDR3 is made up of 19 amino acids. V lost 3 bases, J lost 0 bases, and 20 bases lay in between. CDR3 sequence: CASSLNLGGVGATNEKLFF. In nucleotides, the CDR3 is TGTGCCAGCAGTTTGAATCTAGGAGGGGTGGGAGCAACTAATGAAAAACTGTTTTTT.

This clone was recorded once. CDR3 loop: CASSRDRVVLGYTF. The CDR3 nucleotides are TGTGCCAGCAGCCGGGACAGGGTTGTTTTAGGCTACACCTTC. The chain uses TRBV5-8 and TRBJ1-2; 9 bases map to TRBD1. The CDR3 extends over 14 amino acids. Germline CDR1 reads SGHTS; CDR2 reads YDEGEE. V shed 4 bases and J 8 bases; nucleotides not matched to a gene: 9.

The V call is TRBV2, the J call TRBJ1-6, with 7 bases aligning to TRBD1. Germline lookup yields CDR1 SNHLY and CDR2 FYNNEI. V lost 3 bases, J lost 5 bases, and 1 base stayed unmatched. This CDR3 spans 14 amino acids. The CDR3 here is CASSDGTDNSPLHF. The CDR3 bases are TGTGCCAGCAGTGATGGGACAGATAATTCACCCCTCCACTTT.

CDR3 in amino acids: CASDRGRVYGANVLTF. The CDR3 DNA follows: TGTGCCAGCGATCGGGGCAGGGTCTACGGGGCCAACGTCCTGACTTTC. The genes are TRBV11-2 and TRBJ2-6; D may match TRBD1 or TRBD2 (5 bases each). Trimming took 8 bases from V and 4 from J, leaving 18 bases between them. Germline V gene data show CDR1 as SGHAT and CDR2 as FQNNGV. The CDR3 consists of 16 residues.

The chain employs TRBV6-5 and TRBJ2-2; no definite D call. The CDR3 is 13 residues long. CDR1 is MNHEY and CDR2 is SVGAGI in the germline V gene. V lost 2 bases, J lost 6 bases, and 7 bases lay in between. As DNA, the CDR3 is TGTGCCAGCAGTTACGATGCTCCCGGGGAGCTGTTTTTT. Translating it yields CASSYDAPGELFF.

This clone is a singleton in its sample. The CDR3: CASSISDSSAGNTIYF. The CDR3 DNA reads as TGTGCCAGCAGCATCTCGGACTCGTCGGCGGGAAACACCATATATTTT. J is TRBJ1-3 and V is TRBV9; D not resolved. The V end lost 4 bases, the J end lost 4 bases, and 18 bases lay between the germline ends. This CDR3 contains 16 residues. Germline V gene data show CDR1 as SGDLS and CDR2 as YYNGEE.

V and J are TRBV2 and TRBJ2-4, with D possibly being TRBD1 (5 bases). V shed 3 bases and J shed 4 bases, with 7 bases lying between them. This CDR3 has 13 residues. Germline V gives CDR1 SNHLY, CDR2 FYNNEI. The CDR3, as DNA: TGTGCCAGCAGTGAGTCAGGGAAAAACATTCAGTACTTC. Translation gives CASSESGKNIQYF.

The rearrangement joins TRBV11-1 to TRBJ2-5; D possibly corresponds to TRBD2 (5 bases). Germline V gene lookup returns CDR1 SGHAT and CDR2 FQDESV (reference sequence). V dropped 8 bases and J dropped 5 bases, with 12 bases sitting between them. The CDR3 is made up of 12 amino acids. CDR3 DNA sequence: TGTGCCAGCCTTGGGGTAGCGGAGACCCAGTACTTC. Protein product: CASLGVAETQYF.

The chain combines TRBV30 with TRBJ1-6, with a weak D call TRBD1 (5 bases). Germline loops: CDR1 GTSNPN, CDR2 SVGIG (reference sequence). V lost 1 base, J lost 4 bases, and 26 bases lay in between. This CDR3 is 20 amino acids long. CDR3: CAWSGERGIHPLRYNSPLHF. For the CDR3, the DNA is TGTGCCTGGAGTGGGGAAAGGGGAATCCATCCCCTAAGGTATAATTCACCCCTCCACTTT.

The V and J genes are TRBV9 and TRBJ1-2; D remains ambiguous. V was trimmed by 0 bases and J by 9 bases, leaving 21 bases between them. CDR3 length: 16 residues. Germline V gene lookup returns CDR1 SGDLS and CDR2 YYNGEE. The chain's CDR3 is CASSVAPIRTDFSYTF. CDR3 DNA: TGTGCCAGCAGCGTAGCTCCCATCCGAACGGACTTTAGCTACACCTTC.

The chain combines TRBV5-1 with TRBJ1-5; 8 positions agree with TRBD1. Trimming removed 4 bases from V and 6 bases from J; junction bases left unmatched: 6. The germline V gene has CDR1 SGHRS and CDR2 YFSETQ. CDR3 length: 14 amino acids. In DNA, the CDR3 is TGCGCCAGCAGCGATGGACAGGGCGGTCAGCCCCAGCATTTT. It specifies CASSDGQGGQPQHF.

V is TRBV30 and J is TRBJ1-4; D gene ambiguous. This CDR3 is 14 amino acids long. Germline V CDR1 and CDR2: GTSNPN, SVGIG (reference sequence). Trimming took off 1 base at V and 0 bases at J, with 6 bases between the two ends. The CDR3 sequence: CAWSAKATNEKLFF. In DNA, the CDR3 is TGTGCCTGGAGTGCCAAGGCAACTAATGAAAAACTGTTTTTT.

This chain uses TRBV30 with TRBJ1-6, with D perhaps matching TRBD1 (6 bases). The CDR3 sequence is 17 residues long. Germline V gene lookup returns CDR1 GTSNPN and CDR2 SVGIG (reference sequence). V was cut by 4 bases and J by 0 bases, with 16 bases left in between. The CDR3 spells CAWMRLQGNSYNSPLHF. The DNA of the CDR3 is TGTGCCTGGATGCGTCTACAGGGCAACTCCTATAATTCACCCCTCCACTTT.

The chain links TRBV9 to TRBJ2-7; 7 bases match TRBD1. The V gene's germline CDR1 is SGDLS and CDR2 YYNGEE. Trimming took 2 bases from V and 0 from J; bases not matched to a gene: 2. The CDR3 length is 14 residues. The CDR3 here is CASSVDRVSYEQYF. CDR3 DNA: TGTGCCAGCAGCGTTGACAGGGTCTCCTACGAGCAGTACTTC.

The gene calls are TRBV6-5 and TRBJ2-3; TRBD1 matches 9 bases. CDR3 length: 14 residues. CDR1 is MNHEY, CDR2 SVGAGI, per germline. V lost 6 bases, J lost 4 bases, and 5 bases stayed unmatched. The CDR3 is CASRRDRDADTQYF. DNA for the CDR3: TGTGCCAGCAGAAGGGACAGGGACGCAGATACGCAGTATTTT.

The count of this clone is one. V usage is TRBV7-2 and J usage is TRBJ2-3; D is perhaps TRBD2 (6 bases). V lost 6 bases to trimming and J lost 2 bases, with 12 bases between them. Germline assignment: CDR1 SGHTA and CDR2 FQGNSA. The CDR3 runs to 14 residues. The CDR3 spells CASRSGVNTDTQYF. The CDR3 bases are TGTGCCAGCAGATCGGGGGTCAACACAGATACGCAGTATTTT.

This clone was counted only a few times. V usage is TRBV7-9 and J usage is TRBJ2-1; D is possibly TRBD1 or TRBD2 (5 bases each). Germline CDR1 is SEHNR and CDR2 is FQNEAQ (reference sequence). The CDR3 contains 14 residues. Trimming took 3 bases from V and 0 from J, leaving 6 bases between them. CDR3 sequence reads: CASSFGASYNEQFF. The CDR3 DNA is TGTGCCAGCAGCTTCGGGGCCTCCTACAATGAGCAGTTCTTC.

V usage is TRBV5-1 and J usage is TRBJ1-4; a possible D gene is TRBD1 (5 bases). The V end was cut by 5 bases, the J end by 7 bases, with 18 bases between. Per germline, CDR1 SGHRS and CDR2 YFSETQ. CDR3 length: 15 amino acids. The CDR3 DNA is TGCGCCAGCAGGGGCGGGACGGCGAAAGGTGAAAAACTGTTTTTT. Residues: CASRGGTAKGEKLFF.

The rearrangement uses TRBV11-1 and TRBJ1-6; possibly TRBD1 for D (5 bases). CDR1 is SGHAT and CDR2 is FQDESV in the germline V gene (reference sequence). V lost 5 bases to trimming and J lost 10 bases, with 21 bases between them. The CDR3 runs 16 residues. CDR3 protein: CASSALPGRDLSPLHF. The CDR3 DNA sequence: TGTGCCAGCAGCGCTCTCCCGGGACGGGATTTATCACCCCTCCACTTT.